This TCR beta chain was captured in a study of CD8 T cells in Susac syndrome. CD8+ and CD4+ T cells from blood underwent TCR beta sequencing. The multiple sclerosis control group consisted of treatment-naive patients whose relapsing-remitting disease, which was either stable or active, fulfilled revised McDonald criteria. Negative isolation yielded the CD8+ and CD4+ T cells, while FACS enriched the TEMRA cells. Germline V CDR1 and CDR2: LNHNV, YYDKDF (reference sequence). CDR3 length: 15 amino acids. Trimming stripped 3 bases from V and 11 bases from J, with 22 bases between. RNA amounts of 0.5 to 1 ug underwent reverse transcription with random hexamers. The method of amplification for TCR beta CDR3 was immunoSEQ multiplex PCR, covering 54 Vbeta and 13 Jbeta. Each CDR3 protein gets one entry after TCRdb re-called the immunoSEQ multiplex PCR reads with MiXCR. Among some 400,000 distinct CDR3 sequences listed, roughly 85% were seen once.

The chain has TRBV15 and TRBJ1-2; TRBD1 might be the D (5 bases). This clonotype originated in a human donor with multiple sclerosis. Sequencing was done on a sample of CD8+ T cells from PBMCs. In DNA, the CDR3 is TGTGCCACCAGCAGTGAAGGGGTCGCCTCAATGGGTTACACCTTC. Translated, it gives CATSSEGVASMGYTF.